This record looks at one T cell receptor (beta chain) sequence and its context. This specimen comes from a study of T cell changes during pregnancy in multiple sclerosis. Germline assignment: CDR1 SGHRS and CDR2 YFSETQ. The CDR3 has 14 amino acids. V lost 3 bases, J lost 7 bases, and 2 bases stayed unmatched. Libraries were prepared by immunoSEQ multiplex PCR; TCRdb keeps only in-frame clonotypes and omits some of them. The table shows about 51,000 clones, with approximately 94% occurring only once. Here the sequenced sample was CD4+ T cells from peripheral blood mononuclear cells, taken in the second trimester of pregnancy. This chain links TRBV5-1 with TRBJ2-1; 12 bases agree with TRBD2. This receptor was obtained from a female donor with multiple sclerosis, enrolled in a pregnancy study. The CDR3 reads CASSWTSGVNEQFF. CDR3 bases: TGCGCCAGCAGCTGGACTAGCGGGGTTAATGAGCAGTTCTTC.